This TCR beta chain was profiled in a study of cytomegalovirus exposure and HLA in healthy donors (dated by TCRdb to about 2017). Study-wide context: An earlier analysis of roughly 500 of the donors reported 276 Gb of sequence data and approximately 120 million unique TCR beta sequences obtained from about 179 million T cells. The study profiled the T cell repertoires of under 850 subjects by immunosequencing and related them to cytomegalovirus serostatus. An earlier analysis of some 600 of the donors applied high-throughput TCR beta sequencing to assess whether each TCR beta V gene segment acted as functional or pseudogenic. Of the approximately 370 genotyped donors, more than 75% were placed in the genetic ancestry cluster associated with self-reported Caucasian donors. Both class I and class II loci were covered by HLA typing, at four-digit resolution. Alongside the repertoire data, information on donor age, sex, ethnicity and CMV serostatus was compiled. Because of strong linkage in the cohort, roughly five DR-DQ haplotypes were treated as single units for association and clustering. A later genetic analysis took genome-wide SNP genotypes for about 55% of the roughly 670 donors and used that subset as a discovery cohort. Among over 350 genotyped donors of the cohort, an average of approximately 240,000 unique TCR beta nucleotide sequences were sequenced per donor, roughly 18% of them non-productive. An early release covering over 500 HLA-typed donors comprised 250 to 350 gigabases of sequencing data and tens of millions of unique TCR sequences. In a later analysis, previously published TCR beta repertoires from several hundred donors were re-analyzed and high-resolution HLA genotyping was added so that TCR occurrence patterns could be studied. The study aimed to test whether cataloging public T cell receptors could reveal signatures of past pathogen exposure. Typing coverage varied by locus: 629-630 donors for A, B, C, DRB1 and DQB1; more than 500 for DQA1; about 570 for DPA1; roughly 470 for DPB1. In addition to the first cohort of 650 to 750 subjects, a separate validation cohort of under 150 different subjects was used. Rather than using new phenotypic data, the later analysis identified candidate immune exposures from TCR beta sequences and from how often those sequences occurred across donors. All discovery cohort repertoires had been generated using a single sequencing platform. To predict cytomegalovirus infection status, the study combined high-throughput TCR immunosequencing, statistical association of individual TCRs with disease status, and machine learning.

This clone has just one count. Its antigen remains unidentified. The sample holds no much larger clone one base away, and base qualities are not on file. The cohort consisted of 650 to 700 healthy bone marrow donors. All cohort members were sampled while nominally healthy, although unrecorded immune exposures were likely present. The donor tested CMV seronegative and was one of the 352 seronegative cohort members. Each donor provided a peripheral blood sample, and peripheral blood mononuclear cells were used for TCR beta sequencing. Genomic DNA was extracted from the blood cell samples with the Qiagen DNeasy Blood Extraction Kit. Trimming takes 0 bases from V and 4 bases from J, and the germline ends sit 18 bases apart. The CDR3 covers 17 residues, taking in both the cysteine and the phenylalanine. Only the CDR3 part of the read is kept: 51 bases, read in frame from the first base. Sequences KGHSY (CDR1) and FQNENV (CDR2) are obtained from the germline V gene.

General study outcomes and caveats: The authors suggested that the approach could potentially be generalized to other disease states and immunological phenotypes. In a later analysis, several top co-occurrence clusters were reported to appear linked to parvovirus B19, influenza, CMV and Epstein-Barr virus. A later analysis found that HLA-associated TCR beta chains were more clonally expanded and had lower generation probabilities than equally common non-associated chains. An association between a missense DCLRE1C variant and V-gene and J-gene trimming of TCR beta chains was found in a later genetic analysis and replicated in an independent cohort. This cohort had only TCR beta chains sequenced, and the lack of alpha or paired-chain data limited which features could be detected. A cluster of highly shared sequence variants was judged likely to represent a technical artifact of the sequencing pipeline. A further reported finding was that TCR beta sequences accurately predicted the HLA-A and HLA-B alleles for most subjects in the first cohort. Linkage disequilibrium might explain the correlated functional status among segregating V segments, but an unknown experimental factor could not be ruled out. Around 16 rarely observed V segments, including chromosome 9 orphons, were excluded from the earlier analysis of a few hundred of the donors because counts were too low. The presence/absence analyses assumed that sequencing depth was roughly uniform across donors, and that assumption may not be true. The classifier was reported to diagnose cytomegalovirus status with high specificity and sensitivity in both the original cohort and the validation cohort. The study listed 164 TCR beta chains as associated with cytomegalovirus. Most TCR sequences were observed very rarely across donors, whereas some public TCRs were present in many individuals. Because HLA typing was missing for some donors at each locus, association tests included only the typed subset. According to a later genetic analysis, donors in an Asian-associated ancestry cluster had fewer N-insertions in productive TCRs than the roughly 670-donor mean. A few of the identified cytomegalovirus-associated TCR beta chains were confirmed in vitro to be specific for cytomegalovirus antigens. CMV serostatus was the only immune exposure information available for the cohort. Broadly in line with IMGT annotations, most TCR beta V segments showed up in productive rearrangements about 87% or about 30% of the time in an earlier analysis of under 700 of the donors. At a false discovery rate of 0.05, a later analysis linked under 20,000 TCR beta sequences to specific HLA alleles. A later analysis found that TCR association rates varied across HLA loci, with DRB1 alleles showing the most associated TCRs and HLA-C alleles the fewest. Some IMGT-functional V segments, including TRBV6-2 and TRBV6-3, could not be told apart with the 87-base-pair reads, so those segments were excluded. Assigning TCR associations to individual alleles was difficult when HLA alleles, especially DR and DQ, strongly co-occurred. A later analysis found that most CMV-associated TCR beta chains appeared HLA-restricted, with HLA associations seemingly driven largely by CMV exposure.

Receptor amplification or capture employed the immunoSEQ multiplex PCR assay. For the multiplex PCR, a mixture combining 60 forward primers for TCR Vbeta segments and 13 reverse primers for TCR Jbeta segments was used. Amplification of the CDR3 region of rearranged TCR beta genes was performed with a multiplex PCR assay on genomic DNA. The Illumina HiSeq System was used to sequence the amplified TCR beta libraries as 87-base-pair reads. As for how the authors treated the data: A later analysis tallied 75 million to 85 million unique TCR beta chains across the roughly 610 repertoires, and approximately 12 million of those chains were shared by two or more donors. Raw reads were error-corrected and collapsed into unique sequences by a nearest-neighbor algorithm in which closely related sequences were merged to remove PCR and sequencing errors. V, D and J gene segments were assigned by aligning CDR3 sequences to IMGT reference sequences. For a sequence to be retained, a match of at least six nucleotides was required to both a V gene segment and a J gene segment. A rearrangement was called productive if the CDR3 had no stop codons and remained in frame with V and J, and every other rearrangement was called non-productive. CDR3 was defined by IMGT convention, running from the second conserved V-encoded cysteine to the conserved J-encoded phenylalanine. The earlier analysis of around 640 of the donors excluded sequences that lacked an unambiguous match to a single V gene segment. An earlier analysis of a few hundred of the donors called V segments functional above 56.7% productive rearrangements and segregating when the between-donor standard deviation exceeded 5%. A statistical classification framework was built for diagnosing cytomegalovirus status from the catalog of TCR beta chain sequences. V and J gene assignment, in a later analysis, came from comparing TCR nucleotide sequences with IMGT/GENE-DB human TR gene sequences. Using the TCRdist pipeline, a later analysis assigned CDR3 sequences along with most-parsimonious VDJ recombination scenarios. In a later analysis, every TCR beta chain was defined by the combination of its CDR3 amino acid sequence and its V-gene family, and reads without a unique V-gene family were dropped. As a way to deal with suspected cross-contamination and a sequencing artifact, a later analysis dropped hundreds of nucleotide sequences that were highly shared and had low generation probability. For each public chain, a later analysis derived a clonal expansion index from normalized ranks of inferred template counts within each repertoire. In a later analysis, generation probabilities were computed using a VDJ recombination model fitted to out-of-frame rearrangements, and the results were checked against IGoR. A later analysis scored TCR-TCR, TCR-HLA and TCR-CMV co-occurrence with hypergeometric tests, applying a repertoire-size bias correction to TCR pairs. To estimate false discovery rates, a later analysis permuted the HLA or CMV assignments 20 times. In a later analysis, co-occurring TCRs were grouped with DBSCAN, and TCRdist sequence similarity was added when clustering was performed within HLA-allele-positive subsets. Repertoires with fewer than 30,000 or more than 120,000 public chains were left out of co-occurrence clustering, as were four to six repertoires with anomalous nucleotide sharing. In TCRdb, the immuneACCESS table is reduced to in-frame sequences with V and J assigned. These tables do not hold every clone; where another copy was compared, an unresolved V gene accounts for under half, and the others remain unexplained. That table supplies the V and J calls and clone size; D and trimming were determined from the DNA. The sample includes 130,000 to 150,000 clones, with 65% to 90% observed a single time. In total, the top ten clones hold less than 3.5% of the sample.

In this chain, TRBV16 is recombined with TRBJ1-2; TRBD1 is perhaps the D gene, given 6 matching bases. Source material: PBMCs. The origin of this receptor is a woman younger than 45 in good health and CMV-seronegative. The nucleotides are TGTGCCAGCAGCCAATCGGCGGTTCGGGGGGCCTCCTATGGCTACACCTTC. Translated, this is CASSQSAVRGASYGYTF.